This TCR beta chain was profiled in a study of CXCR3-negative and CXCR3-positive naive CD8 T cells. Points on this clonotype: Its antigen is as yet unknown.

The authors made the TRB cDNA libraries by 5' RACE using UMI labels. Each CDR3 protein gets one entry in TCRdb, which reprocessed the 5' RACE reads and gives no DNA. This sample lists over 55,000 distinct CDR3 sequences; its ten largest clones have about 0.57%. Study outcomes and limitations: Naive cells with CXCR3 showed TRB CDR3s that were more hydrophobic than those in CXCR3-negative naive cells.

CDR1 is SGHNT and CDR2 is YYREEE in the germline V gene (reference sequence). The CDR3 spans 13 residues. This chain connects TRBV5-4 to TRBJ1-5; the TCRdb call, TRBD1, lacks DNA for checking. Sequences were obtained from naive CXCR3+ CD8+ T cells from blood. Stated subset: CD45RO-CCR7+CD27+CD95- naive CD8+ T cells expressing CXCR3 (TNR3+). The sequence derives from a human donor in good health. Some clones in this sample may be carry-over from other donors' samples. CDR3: CASSQQGGQPQHF.